This T cell receptor (beta chain) was captured by sequencing in a study of OX40 agonist ivuxolimab in advanced cancers. V shed 0 bases and J 0 bases; nucleotides not matched to a gene: 6. This CDR3 has 17 residues. Per the germline V gene, CDR1 is LNHNV and CDR2 is YYDKDF (reference sequence). With autoimmune disease history or systemic immunosuppression, patients were excluded. Generated by immunoSEQ multiplex PCR, the TCRdb table keeps only in-frame clones and is missing some. The sample lists 55,000 to 75,000 clones, over 80% seen once, with more than 0.35% in the top ten. V gene TRBV15 combines with J gene TRBJ2-7, with 9 bases lining up with TRBD2. Here the sequenced sample was CD4+ or CD8+ T cells sorted from blood, taken in a trial of the OX40 agonist ivuxolimab. The receptor comes from an adult with an advanced solid tumor such as melanoma, head and neck, liver or kidney cancer. CDR3 protein: CATSRDPLAGSSYEQYF. The DNA of the CDR3 is TGTGCCACCAGCAGAGATCCCCTAGCGGGGAGCTCCTACGAGCAGTACTTC.